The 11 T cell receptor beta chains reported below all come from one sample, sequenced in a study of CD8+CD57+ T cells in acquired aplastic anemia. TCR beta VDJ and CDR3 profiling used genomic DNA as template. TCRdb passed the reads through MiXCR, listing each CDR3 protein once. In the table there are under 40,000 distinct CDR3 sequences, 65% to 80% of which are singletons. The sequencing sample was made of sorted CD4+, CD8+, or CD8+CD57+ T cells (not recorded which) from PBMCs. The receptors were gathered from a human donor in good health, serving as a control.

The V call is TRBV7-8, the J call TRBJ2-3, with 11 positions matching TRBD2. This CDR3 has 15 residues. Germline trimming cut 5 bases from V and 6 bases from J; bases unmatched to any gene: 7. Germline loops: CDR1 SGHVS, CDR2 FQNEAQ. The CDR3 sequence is CASSITSGGGDTQYF. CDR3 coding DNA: TGTGCCAGCAGCATTACTAGCGGGGGAGGGGATACGCAGTATTTT.

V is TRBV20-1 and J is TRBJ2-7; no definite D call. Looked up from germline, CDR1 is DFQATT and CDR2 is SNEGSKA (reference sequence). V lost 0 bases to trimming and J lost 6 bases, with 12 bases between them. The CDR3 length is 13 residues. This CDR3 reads CSAREARNGEQYF. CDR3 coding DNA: TGCAGTGCTAGAGAAGCCAGGAATGGCGAGCAGTACTTC.

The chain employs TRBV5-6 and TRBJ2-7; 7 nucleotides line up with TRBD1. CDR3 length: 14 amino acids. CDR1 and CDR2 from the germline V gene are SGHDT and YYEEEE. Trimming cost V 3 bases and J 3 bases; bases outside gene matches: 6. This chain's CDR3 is CASSSGQAIYEQYV. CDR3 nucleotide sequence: TGTGCCAGCAGCTCCGGACAGGCGATCTACGAGCAGTACGTC.

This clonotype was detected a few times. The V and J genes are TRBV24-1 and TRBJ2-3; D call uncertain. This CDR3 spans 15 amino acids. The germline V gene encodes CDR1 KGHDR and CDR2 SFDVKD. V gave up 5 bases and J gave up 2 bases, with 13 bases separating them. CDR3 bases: TGTGCCACCAGTGGATTAGGGCTTTTCACAGATACGCAGTATTTT. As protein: CATSGLGLFTDTQYF.

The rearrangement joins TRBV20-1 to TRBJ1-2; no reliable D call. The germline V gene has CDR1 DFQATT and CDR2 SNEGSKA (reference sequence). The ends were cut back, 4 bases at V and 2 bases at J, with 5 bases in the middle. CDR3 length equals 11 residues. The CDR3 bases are TGCAGTGCTACCTCCAACTATGGCTACACCTTC. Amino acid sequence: CSATSNYGYTF.

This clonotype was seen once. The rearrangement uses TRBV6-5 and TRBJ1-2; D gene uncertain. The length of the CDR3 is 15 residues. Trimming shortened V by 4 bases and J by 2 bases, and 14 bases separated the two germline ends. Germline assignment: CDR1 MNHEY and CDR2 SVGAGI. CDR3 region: CASSSPESGNYGYTF. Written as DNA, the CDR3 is TGTGCCAGCAGTTCTCCTGAGTCAGGAAACTATGGCTACACCTTC.

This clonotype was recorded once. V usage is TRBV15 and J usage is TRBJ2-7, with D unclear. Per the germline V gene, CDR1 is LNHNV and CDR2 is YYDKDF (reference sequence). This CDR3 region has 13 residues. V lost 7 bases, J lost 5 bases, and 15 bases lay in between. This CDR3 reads CATKQPSTDEQYF. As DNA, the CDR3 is TGTGCCACCAAACAGCCCTCGACGGACGAGCAGTACTTC.

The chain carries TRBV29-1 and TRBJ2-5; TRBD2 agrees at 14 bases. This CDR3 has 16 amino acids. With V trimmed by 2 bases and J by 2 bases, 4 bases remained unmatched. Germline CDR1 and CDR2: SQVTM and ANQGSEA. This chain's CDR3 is CSVESRLAGGQETQYF. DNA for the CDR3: TGCAGCGTTGAAAGCCGACTAGCGGGGGGGCAAGAGACCCAGTACTTC.

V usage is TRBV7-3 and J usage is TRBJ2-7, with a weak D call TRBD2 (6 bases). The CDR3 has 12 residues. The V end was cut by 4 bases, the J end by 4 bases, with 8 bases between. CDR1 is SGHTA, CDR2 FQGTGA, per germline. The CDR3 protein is CASSWGEYEQYF. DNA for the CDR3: TGTGCCAGCAGCTGGGGGGAGTACGAGCAGTACTTC.

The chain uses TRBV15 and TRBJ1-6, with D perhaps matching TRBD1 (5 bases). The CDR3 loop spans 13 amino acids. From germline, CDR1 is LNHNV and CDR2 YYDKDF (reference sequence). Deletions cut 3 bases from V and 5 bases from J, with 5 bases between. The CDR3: CATSRTDNSPLHF. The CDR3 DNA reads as TGTGCCACCAGCAGGACAGATAATTCACCCCTCCACTTT.

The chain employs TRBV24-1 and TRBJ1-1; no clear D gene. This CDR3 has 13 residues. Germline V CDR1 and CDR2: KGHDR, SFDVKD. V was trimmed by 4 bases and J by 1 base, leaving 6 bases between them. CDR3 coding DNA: TGTGCCACCAGTGACCCGGGGAACACTGAAGCTTTCTTT. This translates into CATSDPGNTEAFF.